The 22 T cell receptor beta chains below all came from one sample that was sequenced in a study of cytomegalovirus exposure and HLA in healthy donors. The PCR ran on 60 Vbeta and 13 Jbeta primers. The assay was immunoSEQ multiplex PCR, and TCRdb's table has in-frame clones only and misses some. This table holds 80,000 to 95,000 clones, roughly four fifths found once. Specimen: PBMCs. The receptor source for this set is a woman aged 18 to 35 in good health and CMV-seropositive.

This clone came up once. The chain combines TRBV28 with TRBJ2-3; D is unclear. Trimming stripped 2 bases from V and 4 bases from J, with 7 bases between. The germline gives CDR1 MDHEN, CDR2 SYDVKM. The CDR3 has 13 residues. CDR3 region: CASSLRHPDTQYF. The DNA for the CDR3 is TGTGCCAGCAGTTTAAGACACCCAGATACGCAGTATTTT.

CDR3 residues: CASTPFTTGTEQYF. The CDR3 bases are TGTGCCAGCACCCCCTTCACGACAGGGACGGAGCAGTATTTT. The chain employs TRBV6-1 and TRBJ2-3; TRBD1 agrees at 7 bases. Unmatched junction bases numbered 15, after V lost 7 bases and J lost 11 bases. The CDR3 sequence is 14 residues long. CDR1 and CDR2 from the germline V gene are MNHNS and SASEGT.

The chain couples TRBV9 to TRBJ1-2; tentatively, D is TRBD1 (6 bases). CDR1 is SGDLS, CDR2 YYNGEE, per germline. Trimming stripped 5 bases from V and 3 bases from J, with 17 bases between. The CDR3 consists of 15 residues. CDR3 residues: CASSGGGLGHYGYTF. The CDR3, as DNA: TGTGCCAGCAGTGGTGGGGGCCTAGGGCACTATGGCTACACCTTC.

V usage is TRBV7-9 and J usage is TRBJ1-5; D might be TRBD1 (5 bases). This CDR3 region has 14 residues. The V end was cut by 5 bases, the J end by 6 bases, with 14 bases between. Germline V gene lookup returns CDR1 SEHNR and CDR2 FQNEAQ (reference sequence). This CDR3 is CASSGGGLGQPQHF. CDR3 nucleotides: TGTGCCAGCAGCGGGGGGGGACTTGGTCAGCCCCAGCATTTT.

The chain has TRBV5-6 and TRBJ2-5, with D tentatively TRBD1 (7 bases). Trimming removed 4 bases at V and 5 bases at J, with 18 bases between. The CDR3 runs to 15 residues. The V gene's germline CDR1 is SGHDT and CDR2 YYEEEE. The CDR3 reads CASSPASGGRETQYF. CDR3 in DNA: TGTGCCAGCAGCCCCGCCTCAGGGGGGAGGGAGACCCAGTACTTC. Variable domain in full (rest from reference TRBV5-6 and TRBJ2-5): DAGVTQSPTHLIKTRGQQVTLRCSPKSGHDTVSWYQQALGQGPQFIFQYYEEEERQRGNFPDRFSGHQFPNYSSELNVNALLLGDSALYLCASSPASGGRETQYFGPGTRLLVL.

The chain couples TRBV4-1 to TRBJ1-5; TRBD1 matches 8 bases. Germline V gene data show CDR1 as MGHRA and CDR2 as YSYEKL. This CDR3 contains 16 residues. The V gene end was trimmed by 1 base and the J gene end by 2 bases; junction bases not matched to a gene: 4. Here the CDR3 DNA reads TGCGCCAGCAGCCAAGGACAGGGGAAGGGCAATCAGCCCCAGCATTTT. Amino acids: CASSQGQGKGNQPQHF.

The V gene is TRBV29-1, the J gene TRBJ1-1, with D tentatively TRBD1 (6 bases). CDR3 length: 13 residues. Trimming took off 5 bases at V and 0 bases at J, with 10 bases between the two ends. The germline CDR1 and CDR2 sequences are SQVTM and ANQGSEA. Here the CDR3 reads CSVRTDLNTEAFF. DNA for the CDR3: TGCAGCGTTAGGACAGATTTGAACACTGAAGCTTTCTTT.

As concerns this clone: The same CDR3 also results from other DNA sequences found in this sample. The CDR3 region is CAWSRGDRGTDTQYF. The CDR3 DNA follows: TGTGCCTGGAGTCGTGGGGACAGGGGAACAGATACGCAGTATTTT. V is TRBV30 and J is TRBJ2-3, with 10 positions matching TRBD1. The V gene end was trimmed by 2 bases and the J gene end by 3 bases; junction bases not matched to a gene: 5. This CDR3 contains 15 residues. Germline loops: CDR1 GTSNPN, CDR2 SVGIG (reference sequence).

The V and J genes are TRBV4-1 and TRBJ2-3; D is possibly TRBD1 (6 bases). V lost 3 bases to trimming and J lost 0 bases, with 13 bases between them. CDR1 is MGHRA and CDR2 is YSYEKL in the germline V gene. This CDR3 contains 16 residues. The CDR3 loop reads CASSQAPGESTDTQYF. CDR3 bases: TGCGCCAGCAGCCAGGCCCCAGGGGAAAGCACAGATACGCAGTATTTT.

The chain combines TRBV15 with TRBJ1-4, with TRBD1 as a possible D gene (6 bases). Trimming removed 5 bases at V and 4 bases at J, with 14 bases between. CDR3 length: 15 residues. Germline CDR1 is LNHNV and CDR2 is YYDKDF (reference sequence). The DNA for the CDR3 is TGTGCCACCAGCGGCCGGACAGCCCTTAATGAAAAACTGTTTTTT. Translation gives CATSGRTALNEKLFF.

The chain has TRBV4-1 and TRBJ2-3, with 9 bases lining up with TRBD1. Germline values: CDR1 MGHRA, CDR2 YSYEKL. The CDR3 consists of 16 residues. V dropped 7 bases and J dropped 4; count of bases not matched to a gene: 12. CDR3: CASTLGPGQGADTQYF. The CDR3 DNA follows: TGCGCCAGCACGCTGGGACCGGGACAGGGTGCAGATACGCAGTATTTT.

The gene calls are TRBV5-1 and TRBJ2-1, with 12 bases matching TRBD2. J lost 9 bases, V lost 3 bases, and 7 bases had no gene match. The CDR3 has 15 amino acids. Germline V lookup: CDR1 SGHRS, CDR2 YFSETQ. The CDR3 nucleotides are TGCGCCAGCAGCTCAGGTGCTAGCGGGGGGGGTGAGCAGTTCTTC. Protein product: CASSSGASGGGEQFF. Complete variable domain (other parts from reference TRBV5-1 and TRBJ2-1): KAGVTQTPRYLIKTRGQQVTLSCSPISGHRSVSWYQQTPGQGLQFLFEYFSETQRNKGNFPGRFSGRQFSNSRSEMNVSTLELGDSALYLCASSSGASGGGEQFFGPGTRLTVL.

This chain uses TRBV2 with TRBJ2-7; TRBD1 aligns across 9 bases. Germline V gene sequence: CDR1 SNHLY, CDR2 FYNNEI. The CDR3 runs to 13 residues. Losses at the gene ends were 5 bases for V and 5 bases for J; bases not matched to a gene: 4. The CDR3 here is CASSWTGVDEQYF. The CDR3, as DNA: TGTGCCAGCAGTTGGACAGGGGTCGACGAGCAGTACTTC.

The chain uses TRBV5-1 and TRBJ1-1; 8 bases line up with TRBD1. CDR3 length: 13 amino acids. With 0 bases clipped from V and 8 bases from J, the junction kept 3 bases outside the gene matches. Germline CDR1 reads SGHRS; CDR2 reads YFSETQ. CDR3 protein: CASSLDRGREAFF. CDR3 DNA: TGCGCCAGCAGCTTGGACAGGGGGAGGGAAGCTTTCTTT.

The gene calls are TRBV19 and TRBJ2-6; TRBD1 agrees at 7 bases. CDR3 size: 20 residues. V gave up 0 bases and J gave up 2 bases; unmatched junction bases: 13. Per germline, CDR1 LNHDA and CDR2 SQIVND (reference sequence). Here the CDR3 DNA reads TGTGCCAGTAGTATAGATCTAAGAGGGGGCGCGTCAGCTGGGGCCAACGTCCTGACTTTC. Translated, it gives CASSIDLRGGASAGANVLTF.

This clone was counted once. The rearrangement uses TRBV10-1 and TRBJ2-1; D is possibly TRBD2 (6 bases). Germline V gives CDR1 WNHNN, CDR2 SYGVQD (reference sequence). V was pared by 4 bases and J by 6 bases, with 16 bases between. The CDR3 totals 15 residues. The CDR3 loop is CASSAGSLMGNEQFF. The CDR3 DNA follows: TGCGCCAGCAGTGCCGGGAGCTTAATGGGCAATGAGCAGTTCTTC.

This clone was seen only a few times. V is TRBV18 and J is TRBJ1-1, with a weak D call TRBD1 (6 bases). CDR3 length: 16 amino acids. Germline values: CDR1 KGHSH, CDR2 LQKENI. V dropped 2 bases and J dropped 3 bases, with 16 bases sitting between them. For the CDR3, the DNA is TGTGCCAGCTCACCAAGGTCAGGGGCCCCTGACACTGAAGCTTTCTTT. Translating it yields CASSPRSGAPDTEAFF.

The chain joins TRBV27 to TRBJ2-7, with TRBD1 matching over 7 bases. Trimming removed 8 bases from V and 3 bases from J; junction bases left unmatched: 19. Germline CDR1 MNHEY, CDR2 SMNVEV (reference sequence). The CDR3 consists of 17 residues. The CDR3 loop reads CASAGLNPTGTIYEQYF. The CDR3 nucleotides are TGTGCCAGCGCTGGACTGAACCCGACAGGGACCATCTACGAGCAGTACTTC.

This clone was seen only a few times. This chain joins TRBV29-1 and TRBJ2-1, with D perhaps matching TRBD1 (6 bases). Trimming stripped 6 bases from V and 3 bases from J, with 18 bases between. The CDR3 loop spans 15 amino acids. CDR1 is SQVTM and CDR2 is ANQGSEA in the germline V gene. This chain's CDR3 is CSVSPQGNGYNEQFF. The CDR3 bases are TGCAGCGTCTCCCCTCAGGGGAACGGCTACAATGAGCAGTTCTTC.

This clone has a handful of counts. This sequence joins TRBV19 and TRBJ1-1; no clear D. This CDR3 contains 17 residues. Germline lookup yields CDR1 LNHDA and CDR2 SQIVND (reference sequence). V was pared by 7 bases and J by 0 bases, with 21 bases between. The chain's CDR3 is CASTWGGGLQMNTEAFF. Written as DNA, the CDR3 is TGTGCCAGTACTTGGGGAGGCGGATTACAAATGAACACTGAAGCTTTCTTT. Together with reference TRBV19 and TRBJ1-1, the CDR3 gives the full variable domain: DGGITQSPKYLFRKEGQNVTLSCEQNLNHDAMYWYRQDPGQGLRLIYYSQIVNDFQKGDIAEGYSVSREKKESFPLTVTSAQKNPTAFYLCASTWGGGLQMNTEAFFGQGTRLTVV.

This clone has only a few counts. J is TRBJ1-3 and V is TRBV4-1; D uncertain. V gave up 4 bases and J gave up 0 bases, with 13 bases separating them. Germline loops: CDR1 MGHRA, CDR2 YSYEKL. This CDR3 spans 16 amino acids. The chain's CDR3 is CASSPANVLSGNTIYF. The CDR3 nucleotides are TGCGCCAGCAGCCCCGCGAACGTACTCTCTGGAAACACCATATATTTT.

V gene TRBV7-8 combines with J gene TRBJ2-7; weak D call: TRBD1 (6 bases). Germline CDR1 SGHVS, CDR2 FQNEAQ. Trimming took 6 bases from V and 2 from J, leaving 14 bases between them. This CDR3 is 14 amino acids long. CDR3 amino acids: CASRPRDRTYEQYF. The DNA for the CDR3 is TGTGCCAGCAGACCCCGCGACAGGACCTACGAGCAGTACTTC. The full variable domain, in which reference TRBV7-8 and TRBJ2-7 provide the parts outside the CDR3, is GAGVSQSPRYKVAKRGQDVALRCDPISGHVSLFWYQQALGQGPEFLTYFQNEAQLDKSGLPSDRFFAERPEGSVSTLKIQRTQQEDSAVYLCASRPRDRTYEQYFGPGTRLTVT.